This TCR beta chain emerged from a study of cytomegalovirus exposure and HLA in healthy donors. The overall study: An early release of data contained 70 million to 95 million unique TCRs, which came from HLA-typed donors. General observations from the study: Presence/absence analyses took donor sequencing depth as roughly uniform. It was only CMV serostatus that was available as immune exposure information. The classifier reportedly diagnosed cytomegalovirus status with high sensitivity and specificity.

Researchers ran the PCR with 60 Vbeta and 13 Jbeta primers. The repertoire was sequenced with immunoSEQ multiplex PCR; TCRdb's copy has only in-frame clones and lacks some. The table shows about 170,000 clones, with over 75% occurring only once. The CDR3 has 16 amino acids. Unmatched junction bases numbered 3, after V lost 1 base and J lost 0 bases. The germline gives CDR1 SEHNR, CDR2 FQNEAQ (reference sequence). For this clone: Its specificity is not known.

The sample comprised PBMCs. The rearrangement links TRBV7-9 to TRBJ2-7, with TRBD2 identical over 10 bases. The receptor was isolated from a woman between 45 and 60 years old in good health and CMV-seropositive. The CDR3 loop is CASSLDLAGVSYEQYF. The CDR3 DNA is TGTGCCAGCAGCTTAGATCTAGCGGGAGTCTCCTACGAGCAGTACTTC.